The 25 T cell receptor beta chains below all came from one sample that was sequenced in a study of cytomegalovirus exposure and HLA in healthy donors. The study ran its PCR with 60 Vbeta and 13 Jbeta primers. Only in-frame clones appear in the TCRdb table, and some are missing; sequencing was by immunoSEQ multiplex PCR. The sample has 120,000 to 150,000 clones. Sequenced sample: PBMCs. These receptors were obtained from a woman younger than 35 in good health and CMV-seronegative.

The J gene is TRBJ2-3, the V gene TRBV7-9, with no clear D. With 5 bases removed from V and 5 bases from J, the gap between germline ends came to 8 bases. The CDR3 contains 12 residues. Germline V CDR1 and CDR2: SEHNR, FQNEAQ (reference sequence). CDR3 sequence: CASSVSGDTQYF. Written as DNA, the CDR3 is TGTGCCAGCAGCGTTAGTGGAGATACGCAGTATTTT. Drawing the rest from reference TRBV7-9 and TRBJ2-3, the complete variable domain is DTGVSQNPRHKITKRGQNVTFRCDPISEHNRLYWYRQTLGQGPEFLTYFQNEAQLEKSRLLSDRFSAERPKGSFSTLEIQRTEQGDSAMYLCASSVSGDTQYFGPGTRLTVL.

The CDR3 here is CASSSDGPSLGGYGYTF. In DNA form, the CDR3 reads TGTGCCAGCAGCTCCGACGGACCGAGCCTTGGAGGCTATGGCTACACCTTC. The gene calls are TRBV11-3 and TRBJ1-2; D uncertain. The V end lost 4 bases, the J end lost 4 bases, and 22 bases lay between the germline ends. Germline V gene sequence: CDR1 SGHNT, CDR2 YENEEA. The CDR3 extends over 17 amino acids.

The CDR3 DNA sequence: TGTGCCAGCAGTGATACCCGGAGCACTGAAGCTTTCTTT. The encoded protein is CASSDTRSTEAFF. The chain combines TRBV2 with TRBJ1-1; D not certain. Germline values: CDR1 SNHLY, CDR2 FYNNEI. There are 13 residues in the CDR3. V was shortened by 3 bases and J by 4 bases, with 9 bases between the two germline ends.

The rearrangement uses TRBV5-1 and TRBJ2-7; the match to TRBD1 covers 9 bases. In germline, CDR1 is SGHRS, CDR2 YFSETQ. Trimming removed 4 bases from V and 5 bases from J; junction bases left unmatched: 16. This CDR3 has 17 amino acids. The CDR3: CASSQPIGDRVSDEQYV. The CDR3 region has the DNA TGCGCCAGCAGCCAACCCATTGGGGACAGGGTAAGCGACGAGCAGTACGTC.

This chain uses TRBV18 with TRBJ2-3; TRBD2 might be the D (5 bases). Per the germline V gene, CDR1 is KGHSH and CDR2 is LQKENI. The CDR3 length is 15 residues. V lost 2 bases and J 6 bases, leaving 15 bases between the germline ends. The CDR3 nucleotides read TGTGCCAGCTCACCAAGTCCTAGCACGGGCGATACGCAGTATTTT. Encoded protein: CASSPSPSTGDTQYF.

The J gene is TRBJ2-7, the V gene TRBV7-9; 7 bases are shared with TRBD1. In germline, CDR1 is SEHNR, CDR2 FQNEAQ (reference sequence). There are 15 residues in the CDR3. V was pared by 8 bases and J by 5 bases, with 15 bases of the junction left unmatched. The chain's CDR3 is CASRTETGTENEQYF. DNA for the CDR3: TGTGCCAGCCGGACCGAAACCGGGACAGAAAACGAGCAGTACTTC.

The chain combines TRBV15 with TRBJ2-7; 11 bases match TRBD2. CDR3 length equals 14 residues. J gave up 4 bases and V 5 bases, and 4 bases lay outside the gene matches. Germline values: CDR1 LNHNV, CDR2 YYDKDF (reference sequence). The DNA for the CDR3 is TGTGCCACCAGCCGGACTAGCGGGTTTTACGAGCAGTACTTC. Its protein is CATSRTSGFYEQYF.

J is TRBJ2-7 and V is TRBV27, with TRBD1 matching 8 bases. CDR1 and CDR2 from the germline V gene are MNHEY and SMNVEV (reference sequence). This CDR3 contains 16 residues. V was clipped by 5 bases and J by 2 bases; unmatched bases: 11. DNA of the CDR3: TGTGCCAGCAGTGCCGCCGGGACAGGACTTGCCTACGAGCAGTACTTC. Protein: CASSAAGTGLAYEQYF.

The J gene is TRBJ2-2, the V gene TRBV19; 7 bases fit TRBD2. There are 15 residues in the CDR3. V was clipped by 3 bases and J by 4 bases; unmatched bases: 5. Germline V gives CDR1 LNHDA, CDR2 SQIVND (reference sequence). As DNA, the CDR3 is TGTGCCAGTAGTATTTCGGGGGGTGGCACCGGGGAGCTGTTTTTT. Its translation: CASSISGGGTGELFF.

The chain couples TRBV5-1 to TRBJ1-2; no firm D call. CDR3 length: 14 residues. V lost 4 bases and J 0 bases, leaving 10 bases between the germline ends. CDR1 and CDR2 (germline): SGHRS, YFSETQ. CDR3 DNA sequence: TGCGCCAGCAGCGCGTTCGTATCTAACTATGGCTACACCTTC. Amino acids: CASSAFVSNYGYTF.

The chain employs TRBV30 and TRBJ2-2; TRBD1 or TRBD2 may be the D gene (10 bases each). The ends were cut back, 1 base at V and 7 bases at J, with 28 bases in the middle. CDR3 length: 19 amino acids. CDR1 and CDR2 (germline): GTSNPN, SVGIG (reference sequence). The CDR3 sequence: CAWSAETGGTSGTIGELFF. The CDR3, as DNA: TGTGCCTGGAGTGCCGAGACAGGGGGCACTAGCGGGACTATCGGGGAGCTGTTTTTT.

This chain links TRBV14 with TRBJ1-2; 9 bases line up with TRBD1. The CDR3 has 16 amino acids. Trimming took 0 bases from V and 9 from J; bases not matched to a gene: 11. Germline CDR1 is SGHDN and CDR2 is FVKESK. As DNA, the CDR3 is TGTGCCAGCAGCCAAGATACCCCCGGGACAGGGTATAGCTACACCTTC. As protein: CASSQDTPGTGYSYTF.

The chain recombines TRBV6-5 with TRBJ1-1; D gene unclear. The CDR3 is 14 amino acids. V dropped 8 bases and J dropped 4 bases, with 17 bases sitting between them. Germline CDR1 MNHEY, CDR2 SVGAGI. The CDR3, as DNA: TGTGCCAGCCTCGACTATGTCTCTTCCACTGAAGCTTTCTTT. Translated, it gives CASLDYVSSTEAFF.

The chain has TRBV10-3 and TRBJ2-7; TRBD2 might be the D (6 bases). Germline V gene lookup returns CDR1 ENHRY and CDR2 SYGVKD. CDR3 length: 16 amino acids. The V and J ends lost 6 bases and 6 bases respectively, with 24 bases between them. The CDR3 loop is CAIRDHQRAGQSEQYF. The CDR3 nucleotides are TGTGCCATCAGAGACCACCAGCGGGCGGGGCAGAGCGAGCAGTACTTC.

V is TRBV2 and J is TRBJ1-5; D ambiguous. From germline, CDR1 is SNHLY and CDR2 FYNNEI. Trimming shortened V by 3 bases and J by 3 bases, and 18 bases separated the two germline ends. The CDR3 runs to 17 residues. CDR3: CASSDRETRNANQPQHF. CDR3 in DNA: TGTGCCAGCAGTGATAGGGAGACACGGAACGCCAATCAGCCCCAGCATTTT.

The chain joins TRBV7-2 to TRBJ2-7, with a tentative D call TRBD2 (6 bases). V shed 0 bases and J shed 2 bases, with 11 bases lying between them. This CDR3 is 15 amino acids long. CDR1 SGHTA and CDR2 FQGNSA come from the germline V gene. The CDR3 loop is CASSLASLATYEQYF. In nucleotides, the CDR3 is TGTGCCAGCAGCTTAGCATCACTAGCAACCTACGAGCAGTACTTC. Variable domain in full (rest from reference TRBV7-2 and TRBJ2-7): GAGVSQSPSNKVTEKGKDVELRCDPISGHTALYWYRQSLGQGLEFLIYFQGNSAPDKSGLPSDRFSAERTGGSVSTLTIQRTQQEDSAVYLCASSLASLATYEQYFGPGTRLTVT.

The J gene is TRBJ2-1, the V gene TRBV9; 10 bases line up with TRBD1. V lost 4 bases to trimming and J lost 7 bases; unmatched junction nucleotides: 8. The CDR3 has 15 amino acids. The germline CDR1 and CDR2 sequences are SGDLS and YYNGEE. The CDR3, as DNA: TGTGCCAGCAGCCCACCGACAGGGGGCGGGAATGAGCAGTTCTTC. It codes for CASSPPTGGGNEQFF.

The genes are TRBV19 and TRBJ2-2, with no clear D. The CDR3 has 14 residues. Germline lookup yields CDR1 LNHDA and CDR2 SQIVND (reference sequence). V shed 0 bases and J shed 4 bases, with 6 bases lying between them. CDR3 residues: CASSIDPGTGELFF. DNA of the CDR3: TGTGCCAGTAGTATAGATCCCGGCACCGGGGAGCTGTTTTTT.

V gene TRBV4-1 combines with J gene TRBJ2-1, with 13 bases aligning to TRBD2. Germline assignment: CDR1 MGHRA and CDR2 YSYEKL. Trimming cost V 2 bases and J 0 bases; bases outside gene matches: 7. This CDR3 spans 19 amino acids. CDR3 nucleotide sequence: TGCGCCAGCAGCCAACACGGGACTAGCGGGGCGAGCTCCTACAATGAGCAGTTCTTC. Translated, it gives CASSQHGTSGASSYNEQFF.

This chain links TRBV19 with TRBJ1-1, with a possible D match to TRBD1 (6 bases). V lost 8 bases and J 1 base, leaving 14 bases between the germline ends. CDR3 length: 14 residues. CDR1 and CDR2 from the germline V gene are LNHDA and SQIVND (reference sequence). The CDR3 DNA reads TGTGCCAGTCGACTTTCAGGGGAGAACACTGAAGCTTTCTTT. It codes for CASRLSGENTEAFF.

The chain recombines TRBV27 with TRBJ2-3; 10 bases match TRBD2. Germline V gene data show CDR1 as MNHEY and CDR2 as SMNVEV (reference sequence). The J segment lost 9 bases and the V segment lost 6 bases, leaving 9 bases of the junction unmatched. The CDR3 contains 14 residues. The CDR3 reads CASSVLAGVDTQYF. CDR3 nucleotides: TGTGCCAGCAGCGTCCTAGCGGGAGTTGACACGCAGTATTTT.

This chain joins TRBV9 and TRBJ2-5; TRBD1 is a possible D gene (6 bases). The CDR3 extends over 16 amino acids. Trimming removed 3 bases at V and 5 bases at J, with 20 bases between. From germline, CDR1 is SGDLS and CDR2 YYNGEE. CDR3 nucleotides: TGTGCCAGCAGCGCTACAGGGTTCGGAATGGCGGAGACCCAGTACTTC. Protein sequence: CASSATGFGMAETQYF.

The rearrangement links TRBV4-2 to TRBJ1-1; the D gene is possibly TRBD1 (6 bases). Per germline, CDR1 LGHNA and CDR2 YNFKEQ. The CDR3 loop spans 14 amino acids. Trimming left V 1 base short and J 0 bases short, with 6 bases between. The CDR3 coding sequence is TGTGCCAGCAGCCAAGGGACAGTGAACACTGAAGCTTTCTTT. This gives the protein CASSQGTVNTEAFF.

The chain uses TRBV18 and TRBJ2-7; 9 nucleotides agree with TRBD1. Trimming removed 6 bases from V and 7 bases from J; junction bases left unmatched: 13. The CDR3 has 15 amino acids. CDR1 is KGHSH, CDR2 LQKENI, per germline. The CDR3 region has the DNA TGTGCCAGCTCCTATGGACAGGGGACCTTGGGGGAGCAGTACTTC. Amino acids: CASSYGQGTLGEQYF.

The genes are TRBV6-1 and TRBJ2-7; D gene unclear. This CDR3 has 14 residues. Deletions cut 4 bases from V and 5 bases from J, with 15 bases between. Germline assignment: CDR1 MNHNS and CDR2 SASEGT. CDR3 sequence reads: CASSGGPNPHEQYV. CDR3 bases: TGTGCCAGCAGTGGTGGGCCTAATCCGCACGAGCAGTACGTC.